This passage covers 11 T cell receptor beta chains from one sample sequenced in a study of blood T cell repertoires in COVID-19. Profiling relied on immunoSEQ multiplex PCR, and the TCRdb table lists in-frame clones only, not all of them. The sample records some 220,000 clones, around 83% being singletons. The sequenced sample was PBMCs or T cells enriched from blood (not recorded which). The source is a woman in her 40s with acute COVID-19.

This sequence joins TRBV30 and TRBJ1-5, with D unclear. The germline V gene encodes CDR1 GTSNPN and CDR2 SVGIG (reference sequence). This CDR3 region has 13 residues. Trimming left V 1 base short and J 4 bases short, with 8 bases between. CDR3 in amino acids: CAWSGSFNQPQHF. In DNA, the CDR3 is TGTGCCTGGAGTGGTTCCTTTAATCAGCCCCAGCATTTT. Full variable domain (missing parts from reference TRBV30 and TRBJ1-5): SQTIHQWPATLVQPVGSPLSLECTVEGTSNPNLYWYRQAAGRGLQLLFYSVGIGQISSEVPQNLSASRPQDRQFILSSKKLLLSDSGFYLCAWSGSFNQPQHFGDGTRLSIL.

This CDR3 reads CVTPQGATPSSPLHF. The CDR3 coding sequence is TGTGTCACCCCACAGGGGGCCACCCCGAGTTCACCCCTCCACTTT. The chain joins TRBV7-5 to TRBJ1-6; the table's D call, TRBD1, has no DNA check behind it. TRBV7-5 corresponds to a pseudogene. This CDR3 has 15 residues.

V is TRBV24-1 and J is TRBJ2-3; possible D gene TRBD1, 5 bases. The V gene's germline CDR1 is KGHDR and CDR2 SFDVKD. The CDR3 is 11 residues long. Trimming removed 7 bases from V and 6 bases from J, with 7 bases in between. The CDR3 DNA is TGTGCCACCAGGGGGCCGGATACGCAGTATTTT. This encodes CATRGPDTQYF.

The rearrangement uses TRBV19 and TRBJ1-2; D is perhaps TRBD1 (5 bases). Trimming took off 4 bases at V and 4 bases at J, with 13 bases between the two ends. This CDR3 comprises 14 residues. Germline CDR1 reads LNHDA; CDR2 reads SQIVND (reference sequence). In nucleotides, the CDR3 is TGTGCCAGTAGTACCGCGGGGACCGGCTATGGCTACACCTTC. It is translated as CASSTAGTGYGYTF.

In this sample, this clone turned up a few times. CDR3 loop: CASSVLGTSGNNEQFF. CDR3 coding DNA: TGTGCCAGCAGCGTTCTCGGGACTAGCGGTAACAATGAGCAGTTCTTC. V usage is TRBV7-9 and J usage is TRBJ2-1; 11 positions agree with TRBD2. Germline V gene lookup returns CDR1 SEHNR and CDR2 FQNEAQ (reference sequence). Unmatched junction bases numbered 8, after V lost 5 bases and J lost 5 bases. This CDR3 spans 16 amino acids. Drawing the rest from reference TRBV7-9 and TRBJ2-1, the complete variable domain is DTGVSQNPRHKITKRGQNVTFRCDPISEHNRLYWYRQTLGQGPEFLTYFQNEAQLEKSRLLSDRFSAERPKGSFSTLEIQRTEQGDSAMYLCASSVLGTSGNNEQFFGPGTRLTVL.

This sequence joins TRBV15 and TRBJ2-6; 9 bases agree with TRBD1. Germline assignment: CDR1 LNHNV and CDR2 YYDKDF (reference sequence). Trimming took 1 base from V and 2 from J; bases not matched to a gene: 0. CDR3 size: 16 residues. DNA for the CDR3: TGTGCCACCAGCAGAGGGACAGGGGCTGGGGCCAACGTCCTGACTTTC. This gives the protein CATSRGTGAGANVLTF.

The chain links TRBV5-8 to TRBJ2-3; the match to TRBD2 covers 11 bases. V was clipped by 0 bases and J by 2 bases; unmatched bases: 11. CDR1 SGHTS and CDR2 YDEGEE come from the germline V gene. This CDR3 is 19 amino acids long. The CDR3 DNA follows: TGTGCCAGCAGCTTGGCCCAAGGACTAGCGGGTACTACCACAGATACGCAGTATTTT. Translation gives CASSLAQGLAGTTTDTQYF.

This clone was recorded a few times. J is TRBJ2-1 and V is TRBV7-9, with 7 bases identical to TRBD1. Germline trimming cut 2 bases from V and 1 base from J; bases unmatched to any gene: 2. The CDR3 contains 15 residues. Germline-derived CDR1 and CDR2 are SEHNR and FQNEAQ (reference sequence). The CDR3 spells CASSLIRGSYNEQFF. The CDR3 nucleotides read TGTGCCAGCAGCTTAATCAGGGGGTCCTACAATGAGCAGTTCTTC.

V and J are TRBV7-2 and TRBJ2-1; 10 bases match TRBD2. Looked up from germline, CDR1 is SGHTA and CDR2 is FQGNSA. The CDR3 contains 13 residues. The junction had 1 base not matched to a gene; V was cut back by 9 bases and J by 2 bases. Here the CDR3 DNA reads TGTGCCAGTGGACTAGCGGCCTACAATGAGCAGTTCTTC. Its protein is CASGLAAYNEQFF.

In its sample, this clone was seen a few times. The chain carries TRBV15 and TRBJ1-4; D gene unclear. CDR3 length equals 15 residues. Germline CDR1 LNHNV, CDR2 YYDKDF (reference sequence). Trimming pared 3 bases from V and 4 bases from J, leaving 12 bases between. CDR3 bases: TGTGCCACCAGCAGCCTACTGGGAGTTAATGAAAAACTGTTTTTT. It codes for CATSSLLGVNEKLFF.

The gene calls are TRBV2 and TRBJ1-1; 7 bases are shared with TRBD1. The CDR3 extends over 13 amino acids. Germline V gene sequence: CDR1 SNHLY, CDR2 FYNNEI. V gave up 7 bases and J gave up 1 base; unmatched junction bases: 3. The CDR3 is CASTDRENTEAFF. CDR3 DNA sequence: TGTGCCAGCACCGACAGGGAGAACACTGAAGCTTTCTTT.